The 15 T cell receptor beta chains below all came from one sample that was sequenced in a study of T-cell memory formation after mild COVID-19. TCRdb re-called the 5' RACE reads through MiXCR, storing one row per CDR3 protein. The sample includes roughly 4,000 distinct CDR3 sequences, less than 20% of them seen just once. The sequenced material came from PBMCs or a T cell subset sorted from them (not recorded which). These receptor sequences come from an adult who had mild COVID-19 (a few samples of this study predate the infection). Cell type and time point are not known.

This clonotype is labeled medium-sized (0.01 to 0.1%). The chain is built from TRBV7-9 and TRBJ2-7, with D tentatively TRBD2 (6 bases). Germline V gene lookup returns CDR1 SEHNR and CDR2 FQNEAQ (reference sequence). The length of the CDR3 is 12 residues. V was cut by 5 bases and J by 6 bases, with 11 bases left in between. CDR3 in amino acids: CASSRLGGEQYF. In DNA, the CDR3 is TGTGCCAGCAGCAGACTAGGTGGCGAGCAGTACTTC.

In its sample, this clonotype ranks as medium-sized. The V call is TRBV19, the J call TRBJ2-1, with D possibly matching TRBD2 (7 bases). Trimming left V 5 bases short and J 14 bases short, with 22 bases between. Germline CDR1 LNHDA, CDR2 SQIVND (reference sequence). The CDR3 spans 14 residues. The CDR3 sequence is CASSVWRGPWGKFF. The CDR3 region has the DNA TGTGCCAGTAGTGTCTGGCGGGGGCCCTGGGGGAAGTTCTTC.

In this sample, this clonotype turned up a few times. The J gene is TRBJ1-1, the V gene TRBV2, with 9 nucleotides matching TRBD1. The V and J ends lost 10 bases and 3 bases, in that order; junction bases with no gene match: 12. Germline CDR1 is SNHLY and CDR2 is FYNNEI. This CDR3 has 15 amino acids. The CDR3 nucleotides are TGTGCCATCCAGGCCCCGGGACAGGGATACACTGAAGCTTTCTTT. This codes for CAIQAPGQGYTEAFF.

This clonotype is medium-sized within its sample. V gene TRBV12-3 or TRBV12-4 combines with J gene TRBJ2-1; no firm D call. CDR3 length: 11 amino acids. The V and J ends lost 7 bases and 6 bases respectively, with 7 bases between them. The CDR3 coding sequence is TGTGCCAGCATGGGTATCAATGAGCAGTTCTTC. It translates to CASMGINEQFF.

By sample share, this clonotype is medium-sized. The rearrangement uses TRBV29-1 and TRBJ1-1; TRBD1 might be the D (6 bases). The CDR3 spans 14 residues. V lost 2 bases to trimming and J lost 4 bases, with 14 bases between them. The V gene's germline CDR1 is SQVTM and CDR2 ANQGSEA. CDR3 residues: CSVEIRGLGTEAFF. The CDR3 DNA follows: TGCAGCGTTGAAATCAGGGGTTTGGGCACTGAAGCTTTCTTT.

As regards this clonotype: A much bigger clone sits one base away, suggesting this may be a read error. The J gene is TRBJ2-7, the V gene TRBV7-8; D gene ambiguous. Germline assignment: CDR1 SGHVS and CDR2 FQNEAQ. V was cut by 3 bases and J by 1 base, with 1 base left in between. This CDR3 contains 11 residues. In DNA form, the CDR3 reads TGTGCCAGCAGCTTTTCCTACGAGCAGTACTTC. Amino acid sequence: CASSFSYEQYF.

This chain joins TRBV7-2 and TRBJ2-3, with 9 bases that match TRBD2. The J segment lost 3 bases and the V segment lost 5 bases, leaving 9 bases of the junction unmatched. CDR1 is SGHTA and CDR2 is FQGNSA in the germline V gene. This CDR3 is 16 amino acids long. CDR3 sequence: CASSLRPSGMTDTQYF. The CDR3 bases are TGTGCCAGCAGCCTCCGGCCTAGCGGGATGACAGATACGCAGTATTTT.

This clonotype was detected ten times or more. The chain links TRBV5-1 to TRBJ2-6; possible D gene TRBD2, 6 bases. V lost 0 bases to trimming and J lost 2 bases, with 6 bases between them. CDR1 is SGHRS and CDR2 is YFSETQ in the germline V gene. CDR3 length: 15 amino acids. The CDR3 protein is CASSLGGAGANVLTF. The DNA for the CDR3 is TGCGCCAGCAGCTTGGGCGGGGCTGGGGCCAACGTCCTGACTTTC.

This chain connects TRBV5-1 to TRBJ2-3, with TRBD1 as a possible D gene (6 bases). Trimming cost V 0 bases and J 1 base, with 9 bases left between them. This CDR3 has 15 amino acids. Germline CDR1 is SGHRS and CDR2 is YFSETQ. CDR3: CASSLVGGGTDTQYF. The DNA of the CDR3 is TGCGCCAGCAGCTTGGTTGGGGGCGGCACAGATACGCAGTATTTT.

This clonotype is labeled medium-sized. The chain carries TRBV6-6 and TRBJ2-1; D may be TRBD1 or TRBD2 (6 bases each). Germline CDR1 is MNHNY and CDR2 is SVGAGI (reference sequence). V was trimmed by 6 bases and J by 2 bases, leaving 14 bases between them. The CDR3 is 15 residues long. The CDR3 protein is CASRTPGGAYNEQFF. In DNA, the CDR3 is TGTGCCAGCAGAACCCCCGGGGGCGCCTACAATGAGCAGTTCTTC.

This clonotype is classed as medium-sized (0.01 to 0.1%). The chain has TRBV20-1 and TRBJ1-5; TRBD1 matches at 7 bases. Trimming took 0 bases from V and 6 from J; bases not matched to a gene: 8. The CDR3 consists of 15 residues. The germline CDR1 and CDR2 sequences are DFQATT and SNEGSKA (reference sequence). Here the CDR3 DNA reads TGCAGTGCTAGAGATCCCGGACAGGCGGGTCAGCCCCAGCATTTT. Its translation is CSARDPGQAGQPQHF.

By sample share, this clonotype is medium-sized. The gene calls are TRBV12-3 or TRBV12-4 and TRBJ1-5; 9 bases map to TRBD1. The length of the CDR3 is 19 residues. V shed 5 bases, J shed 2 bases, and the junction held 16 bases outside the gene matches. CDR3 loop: CASSPRGGTGRWGNQPQHF. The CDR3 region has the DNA TGTGCCAGCAGTCCAAGGGGCGGGACAGGGCGGTGGGGCAATCAGCCCCAGCATTTT.

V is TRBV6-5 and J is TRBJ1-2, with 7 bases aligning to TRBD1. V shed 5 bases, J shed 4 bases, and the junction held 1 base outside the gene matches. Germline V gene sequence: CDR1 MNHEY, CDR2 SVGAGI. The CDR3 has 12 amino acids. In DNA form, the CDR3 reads TGTGCCAGCAGTAACAGGGGCTATGGCTACACCTTC. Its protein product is CASSNRGYGYTF.

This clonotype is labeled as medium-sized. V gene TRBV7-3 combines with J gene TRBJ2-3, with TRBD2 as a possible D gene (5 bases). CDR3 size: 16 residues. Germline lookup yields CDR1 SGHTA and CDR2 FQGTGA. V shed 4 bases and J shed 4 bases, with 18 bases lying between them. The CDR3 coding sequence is TGTGCCAGCAGCTCCCCGGGGAGCTCGTCGGCAGATACGCAGTATTTT. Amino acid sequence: CASSSPGSSSADTQYF.

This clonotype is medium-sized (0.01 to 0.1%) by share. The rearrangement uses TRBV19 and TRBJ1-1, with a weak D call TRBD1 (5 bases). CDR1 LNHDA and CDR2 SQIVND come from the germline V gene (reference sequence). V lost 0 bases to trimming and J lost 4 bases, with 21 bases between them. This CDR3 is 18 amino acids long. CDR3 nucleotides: TGTGCCAGTAGTATAGACCTCAGGACAAGTTCGTCGGGCACTGAAGCTTTCTTT. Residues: CASSIDLRTSSSGTEAFF.